Sequencing of this T cell receptor beta chain was carried out in a study of blood T cell repertoires in COVID-19. The junction had 1 base not matched to a gene; V was cut back by 4 bases and J by 3 bases. The CDR3 totals 13 residues. In germline, CDR1 is MNHEY, CDR2 SVGAGI. Per the study methods: Amplification from reference gene primers served as the basis for estimated nucleated cell counts. The repertoire was sequenced with immunoSEQ multiplex PCR; TCRdb's copy has only in-frame clones and lacks some. V, J and clone size derive from that table, while D and trimming were established from the DNA sequence. The table includes 90,000 to 110,000 clones, 81% detected once.

The sequenced sample was peripheral blood. This chain joins TRBV6-5 and TRBJ1-2; 8 bases map to TRBD1. The sequence derives from a man older than 75 with acute or convalescent COVID-19. The CDR3 nucleotides are TGTGCCAGCAGTTGGGACAGGTACTATGGCTACACCTTC. Protein product: CASSWDRYYGYTF.